The 26 T cell receptor beta chains reported below all come from one sample, sequenced in a study of T cells in Graves' hyperthyroidism and ophthalmopathy. The TCR beta CDR3 regions underwent amplification using RNA transcripts as the source. Initially, a first-round RT-PCR of the TCR CDR3 employed the HTBI primer set. TCRdb fed the multiplex PCR reads into MiXCR, producing one record per CDR3 protein. The profile shows approximately 560,000 distinct CDR3 sequences, 35% to 55% of them singletons. Specimen: peripheral blood or thyroid tissue (not recorded which). These receptors were taken from a young woman with Graves' hyperthyroidism.

The chain is built from TRBV20-1 and TRBJ2-5; maybe TRBD2 (5 bases). Germline CDR1 and CDR2: DFQATT and SNEGSKA (reference sequence). There are 16 residues in the CDR3. V shed 0 bases and J shed 1 base, with 15 bases lying between them. CDR3 nucleotides: TGCAGTGCTAGAGATTTTAGTGGGGAGTTCCAAGAGACCCAGTACTTC. It is translated as CSARDFSGEFQETQYF.

This clonotype has more than one count but fewer than ten. The genes are TRBV7-9 and TRBJ2-2; TRBD1 is a possible D gene (7 bases). Germline-derived CDR1 and CDR2 are SEHNR and FQNEAQ (reference sequence). Trimming cost V 11 bases and J 2 bases, with 15 bases left between them. The CDR3 consists of 14 residues. This CDR3 is CAGSGDRNTGELFF. The CDR3 DNA follows: TGTGCCGGATCGGGGGACAGAAACACCGGGGAGCTGTTTTTT.

In the case of this clonotype: Given a much more abundant clone one base away, this may be a read error. This chain connects TRBV15 to TRBJ1-5; 7 positions agree with TRBD1. This CDR3 comprises 16 residues. CDR1 is LNHNV, CDR2 YYDKDF, per germline (reference sequence). The V and J ends lost 6 bases and 6 bases, in that order; junction bases with no gene match: 14. CDR3 DNA: TGTGCCACCAGTCCAGACCCCCGGGGACAGCTTCAGCCCCAGCATTTT. As protein: CATSPDPRGQLQPQHF.

CDR3 sequence (DNA): TGTGCCAGCAGCTTAGACTCTTCAGACCAAGAGACCCAGTACTTC. Translation: CASSLDSSDQETQYF. The chain carries TRBV7-2 and TRBJ2-5, with D unclear. This CDR3 is built from 15 residues. Per germline, CDR1 SGHTA and CDR2 FQGNSA. V was pared by 1 base and J by 0 bases, with 9 bases between.

The rearrangement links TRBV5-1 to TRBJ1-4, with D uncertain. The CDR3 spans 14 residues. Germline V gene lookup returns CDR1 SGHRS and CDR2 YFSETQ. With 4 bases removed from V and 0 bases from J, the gap between germline ends came to 7 bases. The DNA of the CDR3 is TGCGCCAGCAGCAAACAGCCAACTAATGAAAAACTGTTTTTT. It is translated as CASSKQPTNEKLFF.

The sample holds one count of this clonotype. The chain couples TRBV19 to TRBJ1-6; D perhaps matches TRBD1 (5 bases). Per germline, CDR1 LNHDA and CDR2 SQIVND (reference sequence). V shed 10 bases and J shed 9 bases, with 16 bases lying between them. The CDR3 loop spans 13 amino acids. The CDR3 DNA reads as TGTGCCACCCGGGGGGGTTTAGGTTCACCCCTCCACTTT. Its translation: CATRGGLGSPLHF.

This clonotype was detected only a few times. The rearrangement links TRBV19 to TRBJ1-2; tentative D call: TRBD1 (6 bases). CDR1 LNHDA and CDR2 SQIVND come from the germline V gene (reference sequence). The CDR3 length is 15 residues. V lost 3 bases, J lost 3 bases, and 14 bases lay in between. The CDR3 DNA sequence: TGTGCCAGTAGTATTGGGGGCATTGGGGACTATGGCTACACCTTC. It is translated as CASSIGGIGDYGYTF.

This clonotype showed up many times. This chain connects TRBV29-1 to TRBJ1-4; TRBD1 matches 7 bases. The J segment lost 6 bases and the V segment lost 6 bases, leaving 7 bases of the junction unmatched. The CDR3 is made up of 13 amino acids. Germline V gives CDR1 SQVTM, CDR2 ANQGSEA. The CDR3 region has the DNA TGCAGCGTCCGGACAGGTCTTCATGAAAAACTGTTTTTT. This translates into CSVRTGLHEKLFF.

The chain recombines TRBV24-1 with TRBJ1-5; D is perhaps TRBD1 (6 bases). The CDR3 has 16 residues. V gave up 4 bases and J gave up 6 bases, with 18 bases separating them. Germline loops: CDR1 KGHDR, CDR2 SFDVKD. CDR3 sequence reads: CATSEASAGGGQPQHF. The CDR3 nucleotides read TGTGCCACCAGTGAAGCAAGTGCAGGAGGGGGTCAGCCCCAGCATTTT.

This rearrangement joins TRBV4-2 to TRBJ1-2, with 7 bases identical to TRBD1. J lost 4 bases, V lost 4 bases, and 18 bases had no gene match. There are 18 residues in the CDR3. Germline V lookup: CDR1 LGHNA, CDR2 YNFKEQ. CDR3 sequence: CASSPSTARTGLVYGYTF. In DNA, the CDR3 is TGTGCCAGCAGCCCGAGTACCGCACGGACAGGTCTGGTCTATGGCTACACCTTC.

This clonotype was detected a few times. The chain employs TRBV5-1 and TRBJ1-1; D is unresolved. Germline V gene sequence: CDR1 SGHRS, CDR2 YFSETQ. The CDR3 is made up of 13 amino acids. The V end was cut by 1 base, the J end by 3 bases, with 7 bases between. The CDR3 here is CASSLHGDTEAFF. The CDR3, as DNA: TGCGCCAGCAGCTTGCACGGTGACACTGAAGCTTTCTTT.

J is TRBJ1-1 and V is TRBV7-2; D gene uncertain. The ends were cut back, 5 bases at V and 0 bases at J, with 13 bases in the middle. The germline CDR1 and CDR2 sequences are SGHTA and FQGNSA. The CDR3 contains 15 residues. CDR3 bases: TGTGCCAGCAGCCTCTCCCTAATATTGAACACTGAAGCTTTCTTT. Translating it yields CASSLSLILNTEAFF.

This clonotype was observed at least ten times. The rearrangement joins TRBV29-1 to TRBJ2-7, with TRBD2 matching 7 bases. Trimming at V came to 2 bases and at J to 6 bases, leaving 7 bases not matched to a gene. Germline V gene lookup returns CDR1 SQVTM and CDR2 ANQGSEA. CDR3 length equals 13 residues. The DNA of the CDR3 is TGCAGCGTTGAACCGGGAGGAGTCGGCGAGCAGTACTTC. Amino acids: CSVEPGGVGEQYF.

As concerns this clonotype: A clone one base away is much larger, so this may be a read error. J is TRBJ1-1 and V is TRBV7-3; 9 positions agree with TRBD1. Germline V gene lookup returns CDR1 SGHTA and CDR2 FQGTGA. The CDR3 totals 13 residues. CDR3 DNA: TGTGCCAGCAGCTTCACAGGGGGCACTGAAGCTATCTTT. Amino acid sequence: CASSFTGGTEAIF.

This chain uses TRBV2 with TRBJ2-1; D may be TRBD1 or TRBD2 (5 bases each). Trimming removed 7 bases from V and 9 bases from J, with 16 bases in between. CDR1 and CDR2 (germline): SNHLY, FYNNEI. There are 13 residues in the CDR3. DNA of the CDR3: TGTGCCAGCAAACCCCAGGTGAGGGGTGAGCAGTTCTTC. As protein: CASKPQVRGEQFF. Together with reference TRBV2 and TRBJ2-1, the CDR3 gives the full variable domain: EPEVTQTPSHQVTQMGQEVILRCVPISNHLYFYWYRQILGQKVEFLVSFYNNEISEKSEIFDDQFSVERPDGSNFTLKIRSTKLEDSAMYFCASKPQVRGEQFFGPGTRLTVL.

This chain uses TRBV12-3 or TRBV12-4 with TRBJ1-1; D gene unclear. This CDR3 is 14 amino acids long. The V end lost 3 bases, the J end lost 4 bases, and 12 bases lay between the germline ends. In nucleotides, the CDR3 is TGTGCCAGCAGTTTGAGATGGGGAACCACTGAAGCTTTCTTT. Translation gives CASSLRWGTTEAFF.

The chain links TRBV10-3 to TRBJ1-1; D remains unclear. CDR1 and CDR2 (germline): ENHRY, SYGVKD. V lost 2 bases, J lost 5 bases, and 0 bases lay in between. CDR3 length: 10 residues. CDR3 region: CAISETEAFF. The CDR3, as DNA: TGTGCCATCAGTGAGACTGAAGCTTTCTTT.

The gene calls are TRBV15 and TRBJ1-2, with D unclear. Germline V gene sequence: CDR1 LNHNV, CDR2 YYDKDF (reference sequence). This CDR3 comprises 12 residues. V was pared by 5 bases and J by 7 bases, with 11 bases between. The chain's CDR3 is CATSQDDIGYTF. For the CDR3, the DNA is TGTGCCACCAGCCAAGACGACATTGGCTACACCTTC. The variable domain in full, with the rest retrieved from reference TRBV15 and TRBJ1-2, is DAMVIQNPRYQVTQFGKPVTLSCSQTLNHNVMYWYQQKSSQAPKLLFHYYDKDFNNEADTPDNFQSRRPNTSFCFLDIRSPGLGDTAMYLCATSQDDIGYTFGSGTRLTVV.

The chain joins TRBV2 to TRBJ1-5; D unclear. The CDR3 contains 14 residues. Trimming pared 8 bases from V and 11 bases from J, leaving 22 bases between. CDR1 is SNHLY, CDR2 FYNNEI, per germline. This CDR3 reads CASSPRPAEETQHF. For the CDR3, the DNA is TGTGCCAGCTCACCACGCCCGGCAGAAGAGACCCAGCATTTT.

Here the CDR3 reads CATSDRQGRAEQYF. The CDR3 coding sequence is TGTGCCACCAGTGATAGACAGGGGCGGGCAGAGCAGTACTTC. This chain joins TRBV24-1 and TRBJ2-7; 8 positions match TRBD1. This CDR3 comprises 14 residues. V lost 3 bases and J lost 7; bases outside the gene matches: 7. CDR1 and CDR2 from the germline V gene are KGHDR and SFDVKD.

The chain combines TRBV2 with TRBJ2-7, with 7 bases identical to TRBD1. From germline, CDR1 is SNHLY and CDR2 FYNNEI. The CDR3 extends over 15 amino acids. The trim removed 6 bases at V and 0 bases at J, leaving 8 bases unmatched. Here the CDR3 reads CASSFGQVNSYEQYF. CDR3 DNA sequence: TGTGCCAGCAGCTTCGGACAGGTAAACTCCTACGAGCAGTACTTC. The full variable domain, in which reference TRBV2 and TRBJ2-7 provide the parts outside the CDR3, is EPEVTQTPSHQVTQMGQEVILRCVPISNHLYFYWYRQILGQKVEFLVSFYNNEISEKSEIFDDQFSVERPDGSNFTLKIRSTKLEDSAMYFCASSFGQVNSYEQYFGPGTRLTVT.

The J gene is TRBJ1-3, the V gene TRBV9; D is unresolved. The V end lost 4 bases, the J end lost 0 bases, and 5 bases lay between the germline ends. Per germline, CDR1 SGDLS and CDR2 YYNGEE. The CDR3 covers 13 residues. As DNA, the CDR3 is TGTGCCAGCAGCCCAACCTCTGGAAACACCATATATTTT. It codes for CASSPTSGNTIYF.

The chain recombines TRBV19 with TRBJ2-3; D tentatively fits TRBD1 or TRBD2 (5 bases each). CDR3 length equals 13 residues. Germline V gene data show CDR1 as LNHDA and CDR2 as SQIVND (reference sequence). V was pared by 0 bases and J by 8 bases, with 9 bases between. CDR3 loop: CASSIEEGSTQYF. CDR3 sequence (DNA): TGTGCCAGTAGTATAGAAGAGGGGAGTACGCAGTATTTT.

CDR3 sequence (DNA): TGCAGCGACGGGGGGGGGCTAACTAACTATGGCTACACCTTC. Protein: CSDGGGLTNYGYTF. This rearrangement joins TRBV29-1 to TRBJ1-2; a possible D gene is TRBD1 (6 bases). The CDR3 is made up of 14 amino acids. Germline CDR1 is SQVTM and CDR2 is ANQGSEA. Trimming shortened V by 7 bases and J by 0 bases, and 15 bases separated the two germline ends.

The rearrangement uses TRBV2 and TRBJ1-1; D gene unclear. V lost 6 bases and J lost 0, with 14 bases in between. Germline V gene data show CDR1 as SNHLY and CDR2 as FYNNEI. The CDR3 has 15 residues. This chain's CDR3 is CASRDSSGLNTEAFF. CDR3 DNA sequence: TGTGCCAGCAGAGATAGTTCAGGACTGAACACTGAAGCTTTCTTT.

V gene TRBV20-1 combines with J gene TRBJ1-1; D possibly corresponds to TRBD1 (5 bases). CDR3 size: 12 residues. V gave up 6 bases and J gave up 11 bases, with 19 bases separating them. Germline V gene data show CDR1 as DFQATT and CDR2 as SNEGSKA (reference sequence). CDR3 amino acids: CSASNQQGWAFF. The DNA for the CDR3 is TGCAGTGCCAGTAACCAGCAGGGCTGGGCTTTCTTT.